Listed below are T cell receptor beta chains from one sample, sequenced in a study of siplizumab effects on memory and regulatory T cells. Sequencing used immunoSEQ multiplex PCR; TCRdb keeps in-frame clones, though not all of them. The sample yields approximately 100,000 clones, more than 85% seen once. Sequencing input: CD4+ T cells sorted from blood. These receptors were obtained from a human donor in good health. Some clones in this sample may be carry-over from other donors' samples. Each CDR3 is given with its conserved first and last residue. D genes are given only for firm matches. Part of the rows lack a size; the others show once, few, many or a class for expanded clones.

TRBV6-6	NA	NA	TRBJ1-2	CASSRRGDSGGYGYTF	TGTGCCAGCAGTCGTCGTGGGGACTCGGGGGGCTATGGCTACACCTTC
TRBV5-1	NA	NA	TRBJ2-1	CASSLVLAAEQFF	TGCGCCAGCAGCTTGGTACTAGCCGCTGAGCAGTTCTTC
TRBV29-1	TRBD1	NA	TRBJ2-2	CSVTGGGTGELFF	TGCAGCGTAACAGGGGGCGGGACCGGGGAGCTGTTTTTT
TRBV7-2	NA	NA	TRBJ1-1	CASSLNRMNTEAFF	TGTGCCAGCAGCTTAAACAGGATGAACACTGAAGCTTTCTTT
TRBV6-5	NA	NA	TRBJ2-3	CASKRGGASSDTQYF	TGTGCCAGCAAAAGGGGGGGGGCTTCCTCAGATACGCAGTATTTT
TRBV28	NA	NA	TRBJ2-5	CASSWTADSAQYF	TGTGCCAGCAGTTGGACGGCGGATTCGGCCCAGTACTTC
TRBV27	NA	NA	TRBJ1-2	CASSTLGGAHGYTF	TGTGCCAGCAGTACCCTCGGGGGGGCCCATGGCTACACCTTC
TRBV11-2	TRBD2	NA	TRBJ2-1	CASSPGTSGRSSYNEQFF	TGTGCCAGCAGCCCCGGGACTAGCGGTCGTAGCTCCTACAATGAGCAGTTCTTC
TRBV5-1	TRBD2	NA	TRBJ2-1	CASSLASLADYNEQFF	TGCGCCAGCAGCTTGGCCAGTCTAGCGGACTACAATGAGCAGTTCTTC
TRBV5-1	NA	once	TRBJ1-2	CASSLSGGNYGYTF	TGCGCCAGCAGCTTGTCCGGCGGCAACTATGGCTACACCTTC
TRBV11-2	NA	NA	TRBJ1-1	CASSLGLGAFF	TGTGCCAGCAGCTTAGGCCTAGGGGCTTTCTTT
TRBV6-6	TRBD2	NA	TRBJ2-2	CASSGTSGSTGELFF	TGTGCCAGCAGCGGGACTAGCGGATCAACCGGGGAGCTGTTTTTT
TRBV9	NA	NA	TRBJ2-5	CASSGGGQIQTQYF	TGTGCCAGCAGCGGAGGTGGACAGATACAGACCCAGTACTTC
TRBV2	NA	NA	TRBJ1-2	CASSRDPAYYGYTF	TGTGCCAGCAGTCGGGATCCCGCATACTATGGCTACACCTTC
TRBV5-4	TRBD2	NA	TRBJ2-4	CASSPGGQKNIQYF	TGTGCCAGCAGCCCGGGGGGGCAGAAAAACATTCAGTACTTC